Listed below are T cell receptor beta chains from one sample, sequenced in a study of post-analysis software for immune sequencing data. TCRdb processed the PCR reads anew with MiXCR; each CDR3 protein has one entry. The sample comprises 380,000 or so distinct CDR3 sequences, roughly 30% of which are singletons, and over 10% rests with the top ten. The sequenced sample consisted of blood. The receptors originated from a girl aged 10 to 17 with multiple sclerosis. The CDR3 runs from the conserved cysteine through the conserved F or W. D genes are given only for firm matches. A clone size is listed for some rows: how often the clone was seen (once, few, many), or a class if it is expanded.

v_gene	abundance	d_gene	j_gene	CDR3nt	CDR3aa
TRBV5-4	-	-	TRBJ1-2	TGTGCCAGCAGCTTGGTAGGCAGGGATCATGGCTACACCTTC	CASSLVGRDHGYTF
TRBV29-1	-	TRBD2	TRBJ2-1	TGCAGCGTTGTTGGACTAGCGGGAGGAAATGAGCAGTTCTTC	CSVVGLAGGNEQFF
TRBV12-3/TRBV12-4	-	-	TRBJ2-5	TGTGCCAGCAGTTTAGTCGGCAGTTCGGGTGAGACCCAGTACTTC	CASSLVGSSGETQYF
TRBV9	-	-	TRBJ2-5	TGTGCCAGCAGCGTAGAAACCCAAGAGACCCAGTACTTC	CASSVETQETQYF
TRBV15	many	-	TRBJ2-7	TGTGCCACCAGCAGAGATCTGGTGACCTACGAGCAGTACTTC	CATSRDLVTYEQYF
TRBV4-2	-	TRBD1	TRBJ2-3	TGTGCCAGCAGCTCGGACAGGGCATATCTCACAGATACGCAGTATTTT	CASSSDRAYLTDTQYF
TRBV12-3/TRBV12-4	few	-	TRBJ2-1	TGTGCCAGCAGTTTGAAGGGGTCCGGGTACAATGAGCAGTTCTTC	CASSLKGSGYNEQFF
TRBV12-3/TRBV12-4	-	-	TRBJ1-2	TGTGCCAGCAGTTTAGGGGACGGCTACACCTTC	CASSLGDGYTF
TRBV12-3/TRBV12-4	-	-	TRBJ1-1	TGTGCCACCGGGAGAGGGGGAGGCACTGAAGCTTTCTTT	CATGRGGGTEAFF
TRBV10-1	-	-	TRBJ2-7	TGCGCCAGCAGTGAGCAGGCAGCATACGAGCAGTACTTC	CASSEQAAYEQYF
TRBV6-1	few	-	TRBJ1-2	TGTGCCAGCAGCCCGCAGGATTTTTACAGCCAGGGGAATCGACCTGGGGGCTACACCTTC	CASSPQDFYSQGNRPGGYTF
TRBV7-3	-	TRBD2	TRBJ2-7	TGTGCCAGCAGCTTACGGCGGGGGGTCAACGAGCAGTACTTC	CASSLRRGVNEQYF
TRBV4-2	-	TRBD2	TRBJ2-7	TGTGCCAGCAGCCGCTACGGGGGGGCGATTTACAATGAGCAGTACTTC	CASSRYGGAIYNEQYF
TRBV4-1	few	TRBD1	TRBJ1-5	TGCGCCAGCAGTCTAACAGGGGCTTCCAATCAGCCCCAGCATTTT	CASSLTGASNQPQHF
TRBV7-9	-	TRBD2	TRBJ2-1	TGTGCCAGCAGTCAGACGACTAGCGGTAAAATCGATGAGCAGTTCTTC	CASSQTTSGKIDEQFF
TRBV7-9	-	TRBD1	TRBJ1-5	TGTGCCAGCAGCGACGGGACAGGAGGGAATCAGCCCCAGCATTTT	CASSDGTGGNQPQHF
TRBV5-6	-	-	TRBJ2-7	TGTGCCAGCAGCTGGACGCAGGGGATCAGCTCCTACGAGCAGTACTTC	CASSWTQGISSYEQYF
TRBV29-1	-	-	TRBJ2-3	TGCAGCGTTTGTGATTCTTTCTACTCGAGGGGTACGCAGTATTTT	CSVCDSFYSRGTQYF
TRBV20-1	few	-	TRBJ1-2	TGCAGTGCTAGAGATCAGGGTCCCTATGGCTACACCTTC	CSARDQGPYGYTF
TRBV5-1	few	-	TRBJ2-5	TGCGCCAGCAGCTTGTTTATTCGGGCAGGGGTAAAGGAGACCCAGTACTTC	CASSLFIRAGVKETQYF
TRBV7-9	-	-	TRBJ1-2	TGTGCCAGCAGCCCAGTGGGGGCCTTGAGCTATGGCTACACCTTC	CASSPVGALSYGYTF
TRBV5-6	-	TRBD1	TRBJ2-3	TGTGCCAGCAGCTTGAAGGGGACAGGTCGCACAGATGCGCAGTATTTT	CASSLKGTGRTDAQYF
TRBV12-3/TRBV12-4	-	-	TRBJ2-7	TGTGCCAGTAGTCTCGGGGCCTACTACGAGCAGTACTTC	CASSLGAYYEQYF
TRBV6-5	few	-	TRBJ2-3	TGTGCCAGCAGGGGAACAGGGAAAGATACGCAGTATTTT	CASRGTGKDTQYF
TRBV30	-	-	TRBJ2-4	TGTGCCCTGGAGAGAGGCAGCCTGAGAGCCAAAAACATTCAGTACTTC	CALERGSLRAKNIQYF
TRBV15	few	-	TRBJ1-2	TGTGCCACCAGCACCTTAGACAGAATCTCTAACTATGGCTACACCTTC	CATSTLDRISNYGYTF
TRBV5-1	many	-	TRBJ2-5	TGCGCCAGCCACGATCCGCGAGAGACCCAGTACTTC	CASHDPRETQYF
TRBV25-1	once	-	TRBJ1-1	TGTGCCAGCAGTGAAACGGGACACACTGAAGCTTTCTTT	CASSETGHTEAFF
TRBV7-9	few	TRBD1	TRBJ1-2	TGTGCCAGCAGCCGAGGACAGGGGTACTATGGCTACACCTTC	CASSRGQGYYGYTF
TRBV20-1	few	TRBD2	TRBJ2-3	TGCAGTGCTCCCTCAGAGACTAGCGGGGGGGGAGATACGCAGTATTTT	CSAPSETSGGGDTQYF
TRBV9	few	-	TRBJ1-1	TGTGCCAGCAGCGTAAAGGGGGTTGGCACTGAAGCTTTCTTT	CASSVKGVGTEAFF
TRBV6-2/TRBV6-3	-	-	TRBJ1-2	TGTGCCAGCAGTTACTCGGCAGGTGGTTATGGCTACACCTTC	CASSYSAGGYGYTF
TRBV12-5	-	-	TRBJ2-3	TGTGCTAGTGGTTTGCCCCGGGGTGACGGCACAGATACGCAGTATTTT	CASGLPRGDGTDTQYF
TRBV5-1	-	TRBD2	TRBJ2-7	TGCGCCAGCAGCCTGGGACTAGCGGGGATCTCCTACAATGAGCAGTACTTC	CASSLGLAGISYNEQYF
TRBV11-1	-	-	TRBJ2-7	TGTGCCAGCAGTTCGAATACCTACGAGCAGTACTTC	CASSSNTYEQYF
TRBV3-1	-	-	TRBJ2-5	TGTGCCAGCAGCCAAGTGGTTGTACCCGGGGAGACCCAGTACTTC	CASSQVVVPGETQYF
TRBV25-1	-	-	TRBJ1-1	TGTGCTAGCAGTGACGGTGGAACTGATACTGAAGCTTTCTTT	CASSDGGTDTEAFF
TRBV5-1	-	TRBD2	TRBJ2-1	TGCGCCAGCGGCTTGGGAGGGCTAGAGAATGAGCAGTTCTTC	CASGLGGLENEQFF
TRBV11-2	-	TRBD2	TRBJ2-1	TGTGCCAGCAGCGCGCGACTAGCCTTCGATGAGCAGTTCTTC	CASSARLAFDEQFF
TRBV7-2	-	-	TRBJ1-4	TGTGCCAGCAGAACCCTTCCCGGGCAGTCGAATGAAAAACTGTTTTTT	CASRTLPGQSNEKLFF
TRBV6-1	-	-	TRBJ2-3	TGTGCCAGCAACGGGGACGAAGCAGATACGCAGTATTTT	CASNGDEADTQYF
TRBV29-1	few	TRBD2	TRBJ2-3	TGCAGCGTTGTTCCTCGGGGGGGCACAGATACGCAGTATTTT	CSVVPRGGTDTQYF
TRBV5-6	-	TRBD1	TRBJ1-2	TGTGCCAGCACCCAACAGGGGGGAGGCTACACCTTC	CASTQQGGGYTF
TRBV14	-	-	TRBJ1-1	TGTGCCAGCAGCCGCCGGACAGCGAACACTGAAGCTTTCTTT	CASSRRTANTEAFF
TRBV18	few	TRBD1	TRBJ2-7	TGTGCCAGCTCTCCAAGTCGGGACAGGGTGCACGAGCAGTACTTC	CASSPSRDRVHEQYF
TRBV12-3/TRBV12-4	few	-	TRBJ2-2	TGTGCCAGCAGTTCCCCAAATTCCGGGGAGCTGTTTTTT	CASSSPNSGELFF
TRBV9	once	TRBD1	TRBJ2-7	TGTGCCAGCAGCGTAGGTGCAGGGGGCCCCGAGCAGTACTTC	CASSVGAGGPEQYF
TRBV11-2	few	-	TRBJ2-1	TGTGCCAGCAGCCTTGGACTAAACTTCAATGAGCAGTTCTTC	CASSLGLNFNEQFF
TRBV20-1	-	TRBD1	TRBJ2-3	TGCAGTGCTAGAACAGGGGGTGGGGCCACAGATACGCAGTATTTT	CSARTGGGATDTQYF
TRBV12-3/TRBV12-4	-	-	TRBJ2-2	TGTGCCAGCATGGGACAACTTACCGGGGAGCTGTTTTTT	CASMGQLTGELFF
TRBV27	-	TRBD1	TRBJ2-3	TGTGCCAGCAGTTTCGACAGGGGGATAGATACGCAGTATTTT	CASSFDRGIDTQYF
TRBV7-8	-	-	TRBJ2-7	TGTGCCAGCAGCCCGCGGGGCAGGGCGGTATACGAGCAGTACTTC	CASSPRGRAVYEQYF
TRBV20-1	-	-	TRBJ1-1	TGCAGTGGGGGCATGAACACTGAAGCTTTCTTT	CSGGMNTEAFF
TRBV7-2	-	TRBD1	TRBJ1-2	TGTGCCAGCAGCTTTAGAGGGGACAGCTATGGCTGCACCTTC	CASSFRGDSYGCTF
TRBV6-5	few	-	TRBJ1-1	TGTGCCAGCAGTTACTCCCCGATCGGACAGTCGAACACTGAAGCTTTCTTT	CASSYSPIGQSNTEAFF
TRBV29-1	many	TRBD1	TRBJ2-5	TGCAGCGTGGCCGACAGGGGGACCGAGACCCAGTACTTC	CSVADRGTETQYF
TRBV5-5	-	-	TRBJ2-5	TGTGCCAGCAGCTTCAATCAGGGGGGCCAAGAGACCCAGTACTTC	CASSFNQGGQETQYF